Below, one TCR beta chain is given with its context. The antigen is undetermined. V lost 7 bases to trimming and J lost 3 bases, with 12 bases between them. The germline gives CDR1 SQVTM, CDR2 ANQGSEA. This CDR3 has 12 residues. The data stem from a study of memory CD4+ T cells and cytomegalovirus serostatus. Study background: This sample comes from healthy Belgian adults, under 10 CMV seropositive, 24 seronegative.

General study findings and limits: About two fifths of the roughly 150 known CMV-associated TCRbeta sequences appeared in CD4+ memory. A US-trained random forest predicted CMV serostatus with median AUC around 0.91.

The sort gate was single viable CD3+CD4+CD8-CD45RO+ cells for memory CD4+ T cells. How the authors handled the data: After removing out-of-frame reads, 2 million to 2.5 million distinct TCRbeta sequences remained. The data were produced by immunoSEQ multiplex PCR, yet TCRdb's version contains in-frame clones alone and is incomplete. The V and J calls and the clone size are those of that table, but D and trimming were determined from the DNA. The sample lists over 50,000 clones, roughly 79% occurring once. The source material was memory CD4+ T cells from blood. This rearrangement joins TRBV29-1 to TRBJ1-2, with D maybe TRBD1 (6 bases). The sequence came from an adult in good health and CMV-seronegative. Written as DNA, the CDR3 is TGCAGCGCGGTACAGGGAGACTATGGCTACACCTTC. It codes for CSAVQGDYGYTF.